The entry that follows covers one T cell receptor beta chain sequence. In this sample, this clonotype turned up many times. This clone's antigen is unknown. No much larger clone exists at a distance of one base, and base qualities are not known. The CDR3, from cysteine to phenylalanine, totals 14 residues. Only the CDR3 part of the read is kept: 42 bases, read in frame from the first base. Based on the germline V gene, the CDR1 and CDR2 sequences are MNHEY and SVGAGI. Trimmed from V: 7 bases; trimmed from J: 4 bases; junction bases lacking a gene match: 9. The receptor library was made with 5' RACE. Reads for this sample came from a NextSeq 500. The TCR library protocol attached a unique molecular identifier to each TCR cDNA molecule to allow correction of PCR and sequencing errors. In the paper's pipeline: TCR identification, UMI-based error correction and CDR3 extraction were performed with Decombinator tools. Expanded TCRs were defined as those above a frequency of 2 per 1,000, corresponding to the top 1% of the tumor frequency distribution. Rényi diversity was computed with the R vegan package after subsampling each repertoire 100 times to 5,000 TCRs. CDR3 similarity networks were built from amino acid triplet string-kernel similarity, with CDR3s being connected when pairwise similarity was above 0.82. The public reads were reanalyzed by TCRdb: fastp trimming at Q25, MiXCR alignment, in-frame beta chains only. Each CDR3 protein gets just one entry, which takes the most common genes and DNA from the rows behind it. TCRdb, not the original authors, processed these V and J calls. The sample yields some 50,000 distinct CDR3 sequences; less than 8.5% were counted once. The ten largest make up about an eighth of the sample.

The sample's time point label, decoded: sample taken at primary tumor resection. Without any cell sorting, TCR sequencing was performed on whole RNA extracted either from tumor and nontumor lung tissue or from cryopreserved PBMC samples. Donors were 72 patients with early-stage, untreated non-small cell lung cancer from the lung TRACERx cohort. Only patients for whom sufficient RNA was available from at least two tumor regions were selected for TCR sequencing. This sample was taken from a study of spatial heterogeneity in lung cancer (dated by TCRdb to about 2019). Notes on the research overall: Beta-chain transcripts were consistently detected in greater numbers than alpha-chain transcripts, which likely reflects a higher abundance of beta-chain transcripts. In the raw uncorrected reads, each unique combination of TCR and UMI appeared more than ten times on average. TCR repertoire features were related to nonsynonymous mutation counts determined by whole-exome sequencing of tumor tissue. TCR alpha and beta repertoires were quantitatively compared across multiple tumor regions, matched nontumor lung and blood in non-small cell lung cancer. At surgery, about 210 tumor regions, 61 to 65 matched nontumor lung samples and 56 PBMC samples were TCR-sequenced for both alpha and beta chains. What the work shows at the level of the full study, not this receptor alone: Ubiquitous expanded tumor TCRs were found in blood more often at tumor resection than at routine follow-up. Additional single-cell paired TCR alpha and beta sequencing was considered necessary to confirm, at a functional level, the hypothesis that regional TCRs recognize regional mutations.

The TCR comes from a female donor with early-stage non-small cell lung cancer. The sequence links TRBV6-5 to TRBJ1-1, and 7 junctional nucleotides match TRBD1. This material consisted of PBMCs, taken at surgery. The CDR3 in this case is CASTSTGLATEAFF. The DNA is TGTGCCAGCACCTCGACAGGGCTGGCCACTGAAGCTTTCTTT.